The 7 T cell receptor beta chains in this list originate from one sample, sequenced in a study of CD8+ T cells in alopecia areata. The treatment: oral pan-JAK inhibitor, 5-10 mg twice daily. RNA was extracted and reverse transcribed into cDNA as the sequencing template. The table came from immunoSEQ multiplex PCR; TCRdb's copy has only in-frame clones and leaves some out. The sample yields about 140,000 clones, around four fifths seen once. The material was CD8+ T cells sorted from blood, obtained at week 4, from a patient treated with tofacitinib. Receptor source: a human donor with alopecia areata.

This chain links TRBV5-6 with TRBJ2-7, with TRBD2 matching 14 bases. The CDR3 runs 17 residues. The germline gives CDR1 SGHDT, CDR2 YYEEEE. V shed 1 base and J 3 bases; nucleotides not matched to a gene: 6. The CDR3 DNA follows: TGTGCCAGCAGCTTGCTACCGGGACTAGCGGGGGACTACGAGCAGTACTTC. It yields the protein CASSLLPGLAGDYEQYF.

The chain employs TRBV2 and TRBJ2-1; TRBD1 might be the D (5 bases). Trimming removed 1 base from V and 8 bases from J, with 18 bases in between. Germline CDR1 is SNHLY and CDR2 is FYNNEI. The CDR3 extends over 16 amino acids. The CDR3 DNA reads TGTGCCAGCAGTGAAGAGGGGCAGCTCACGAGGTATGAGCAGTTCTTC. Amino acids: CASSEEGQLTRYEQFF.

In its sample, this clone was seen a few times. The chain combines TRBV6-5 with TRBJ2-3; 7 nucleotides match TRBD1. The CDR3 runs to 15 residues. Looked up from germline, CDR1 is MNHEY and CDR2 is SVGAGI. Unmatched junction bases numbered 6, after V lost 5 bases and J lost 1 base. The CDR3 sequence: CASSPQGGGTDTQYF. CDR3 DNA sequence: TGTGCCAGCAGTCCCCAAGGGGGCGGCACAGATACGCAGTATTTT.

The genes are TRBV14 and TRBJ2-1; D might be TRBD1 (5 bases). Trimming removed 5 bases from V and 7 bases from J, with 12 bases in between. This CDR3 contains 13 residues. Germline V gives CDR1 SGHDN, CDR2 FVKESK. CDR3 sequence (DNA): TGTGCCAGCAGCACAGGTTTGGTGAATGAGCAGTTCTTC. Amino acid sequence: CASSTGLVNEQFF.

This clone was seen only a few times. This chain uses TRBV5-4 with TRBJ2-1; D not resolved. CDR1 and CDR2 from the germline V gene are SGHNT and YYREEE (reference sequence). This CDR3 has 16 residues. V was cut by 4 bases and J by 1 base, with 15 bases left in between. The CDR3 DNA is TGTGCCAGCAGCGACGACCGGCCGGAGTCCTACAATGAGCAGTTCTTC. It codes for CASSDDRPESYNEQFF. Filled out from reference TRBV5-4 and TRBJ2-1, the complete variable domain reads ETGVTQSPTHLIKTRGQQVTLRCSSQSGHNTVSWYQQALGQGPQFIFQYYREEENGRGNFPPRFSGLQFPNYSSELNVNALELDDSALYLCASSDDRPESYNEQFFGPGTRLTVL.

This chain uses TRBV28 with TRBJ2-1; TRBD2 matches 9 bases. Per germline, CDR1 MDHEN and CDR2 SYDVKM. Trimming at V came to 5 bases and at J to 8 bases, leaving 7 bases not matched to a gene. There are 14 residues in the CDR3. The CDR3 sequence: CASSARTSVDEQFF. The CDR3 coding sequence is TGTGCCAGCAGTGCTCGGACTAGCGTGGATGAGCAGTTCTTC.

The chain employs TRBV23-1 and TRBJ1-5; TRBD1 is a possible D gene (5 bases). TRBV23-1 qualifies as an ORF whose function is uncertain. This CDR3 has 22 amino acids. Deletions cut 0 bases from V and 0 bases from J, with 27 bases between. CDR3 nucleotides: TGCGCCAGCAGTCAATCGACGAACTGGTCAGGGCCGGATGGTTGTAGCAATCAGCCCCAGCATTTT. Its translation: CASSQSTNWSGPDGCSNQPQHF.